These T cell receptor beta chains were read from a single sample in a study of blood T cell repertoires in COVID-19. Produced via immunoSEQ multiplex PCR; TCRdb's table is partial and in-frame only. The sample shows about 310,000 clones, 90% of them seen only once. The material sequenced was peripheral blood. Every receptor here comes from a woman in her thirties or forties with COVID-19, enrolled during active disease. Both conserved end residues are part of each CDR3. Each record gives: D gene, J gene, clone size, V gene, CDR3 DNA, CDR3 protein. D genes are given only for firm matches. Clone sizes are given selectively: once, few, many, or a class where the clone is expanded.

>NA|TRBJ1-3|NA|TRBV7-8
TGTGCCAGCAGCTCTAGGAAGGGGCCCAACACCATATATTTT
CASSSRKGPNTIYF
>TRBD1|TRBJ1-1|NA|TRBV6-1
TGTGCCACCCAACAGGGGGCTATCACTGAAGCTTTCTTT
CATQQGAITEAFF
>TRBD1|TRBJ2-5|NA|TRBV19
TGTGCCAGTAGTATAGAATCCGGGACAGGGACCGAGACCCAGTACTTC
CASSIESGTGTETQYF
>NA|TRBJ2-3|NA|TRBV6-5
TGTGCCAGCAGTTACGGGCCAACCACAGATACGCAGTATTTT
CASSYGPTTDTQYF
>TRBD1|TRBJ1-2|NA|TRBV4-3
TGCGCCAGCAGCCAAGATCGGGGGACAGGGGGCGCGGATGGCTACACCTTC
CASSQDRGTGGADGYTF
>TRBD2|TRBJ2-7|NA|TRBV27
TGTGCCAGCAGTCCGCTGACTAGCGGGGCCTCAAAGCAGTACTTC
CASSPLTSGASKQYF
>TRBD1|TRBJ1-4|NA|TRBV27
TGTGCCAGCAGTTTATCGGGACAGGGGGCGCCCCTAAGGGGAAAACTGTTTTTT
CASSLSGQGAPLRGKLFF
>TRBD2|TRBJ2-5|NA|TRBV29-1
TGCAGCGCCGGTGGGGGGGAGAGGGAGACCCAGTACTTC
CSAGGGERETQYF
>TRBD2|TRBJ2-1|once|TRBV9
TGTGCCAGCAGCCCCGGCGGGACTAGCGGGGGTCGGGAGCAGTTCTTC
CASSPGGTSGGREQFF
>TRBD1|TRBJ1-5|once|TRBV7-6
TGTGCCAGCACAACACCAGGCCGGGACAGGGTACAGCCCCAGCATTTT
CASTTPGRDRVQPQHF
>NA|TRBJ2-7|NA|TRBV9
TGTGCCAGCAGCGGTACAGGGAACGAGCAGTACTTC
CASSGTGNEQYF
>NA|TRBJ1-2|NA|TRBV11-2
TGTGCCAGCAGCTTTACGGGGAGGTATGGCTACACCTTC
CASSFTGRYGYTF
>TRBD1|TRBJ1-3|NA|TRBV6-5
TGTGCCAGCAGTTACGGGACAGGGGTGGACACCATATATTTT
CASSYGTGVDTIYF
>TRBD1|TRBJ2-7|once|TRBV19
TGTGCCAGTAGTATAGAGGGACAGTTCTCCTACGGGCAGTACTTC
CASSIEGQFSYGQYF
>NA|TRBJ2-3|once|TRBV3-1/TRBV3-2
TGTGCCAGCAGCCAAATCCAGAGCACAGATACGCAGTATTTT
CASSQIQSTDTQYF
>TRBD1|TRBJ1-1|few|TRBV6-5
TGTGCCAGCAGCGACAGGGATTTCGCTGAAGCTTTCTTT
CASSDRDFAEAFF
>TRBD1|TRBJ2-1|NA|TRBV5-4
TGTGCCAGCAGCTTGGCCCAGAACAGGGGGGTCAATGAGCAGTTCTTC
CASSLAQNRGVNEQFF
>TRBD1|TRBJ1-5|NA|TRBV19
TGTGCCAGTAGTGCCGAGACAGGGAGGAACCATCAGCCCCAGCATTTT
CASSAETGRNHQPQHF
>NA|TRBJ2-7|NA|TRBV6-2/TRBV6-3
TGTGCCAGCAGTTACCCTTCACAGGGCTACGAGCAGTACTTC
CASSYPSQGYEQYF
>TRBD2|TRBJ2-7|NA|TRBV3-1/TRBV3-2
TGTGCCAGCAGCCAGGCTAGCGGGGGCTCCTACGAGCAGTACTTC
CASSQASGGSYEQYF
>NA|TRBJ2-1|NA|TRBV21-1
TGTGCCAGCAGCACGTTCCTCCTAACGCGTGCCTCCAAGCGGACAGGGAACTACAATGAGCAGTTCTTC
CASSTFLLTRASKRTGNYNEQFF
>NA|TRBJ2-5|NA|TRBV27
TGTGCGCGGGGAGAACCTAACGCCCAGTACTTC
CARGEPNAQYF
>TRBD1|TRBJ2-4|NA|TRBV28
TGTGCCAGCAGTCGTGGGACAGGGGCTGGAGCCAAAAACATTCAGTACTTC
CASSRGTGAGAKNIQYF
>TRBD2|TRBJ2-1|NA|TRBV6-5
TGTGCCAGCGGACTAGCGGGATTAAGTCATGAGCAGTTCTTC
CASGLAGLSHEQFF
>TRBD1|TRBJ2-1|NA|TRBV5-1
TGCGCCAGCAGCTCCCGGGACAGGGGGCAACTCCTATACAATGAGCAGTTCTTC
CASSSRDRGQLLYNEQFF
>NA|TRBJ1-1|NA|TRBV19
TGTGCCAGTAGTATTCAAACAGGGACGGGAGAAGCTTTCTTT
CASSIQTGTGEAFF
>NA|TRBJ2-7|many|TRBV3-1/TRBV3-2
TGTGCCAGCAGCCCGCTTGGGCGGGGCGAGCAGTACTTC
CASSPLGRGEQYF
>NA|TRBJ1-2|NA|TRBV20-1
TGCAGTGCTCCCCTTATGGGCTACACCTTC
CSAPLMGYTF
>NA|TRBJ1-1|once|TRBV27
TGTGCCAGCAGTTTATCGACAAAAACCACTGAAGCTTTCTTT
CASSLSTKTTEAFF
>NA|TRBJ2-1|NA|TRBV6-5
TGTGCCAGCCTTCGGGGCTCCTACAATGAGCAGTTCTTC
CASLRGSYNEQFF
>NA|TRBJ2-1|NA|TRBV7-9
TGTGCCCAGCTCCCGAGGGGGAACGACATAGCCTACAATGAGCAGTTCTTC
CAQLPRGNDIAYNEQFF
>NA|TRBJ1-1|NA|TRBV12-3/TRBV12-4
TGTGCCAGCAGTCCTCGGTTGAACACTGAAGCTTTCTTT
CASSPRLNTEAFF
>TRBD2|TRBJ2-1|NA|TRBV6-6
TGTGCCAGCAGACTAGGCGGGACTAGCGAGGACAATGAGCAGTTCTTC
CASRLGGTSEDNEQFF
>NA|TRBJ1-5|few|TRBV7-2
TGTGCCAGCAGCCCCGGGAGGAGCAATCAGCCCCAGCATTTT
CASSPGRSNQPQHF
>TRBD1|TRBJ1-1|NA|TRBV6-5
TGTGCCAGCAGTAGGACAGGGGGTTTCGCTGAAGCTTTCTTT
CASSRTGGFAEAFF
>NA|TRBJ2-4|NA|TRBV19
TGTGCCAGTAGTAAGGGACACGCTGGAAACATTCAGTACTTC
CASSKGHAGNIQYF
>TRBD2|TRBJ2-1|few|TRBV11-2
TGTGCCAGCAGCATCCTAGCGGAAGAGCAGTTCTTC
CASSILAEEQFF